This entry describes one TCR beta chain. Study processing details: Scientists estimated how many nucleated cells there were by amplifying reference gene primers. Clones were sequenced by immunoSEQ multiplex PCR, and TCRdb holds only the in-frame ones, with some missing. V, J and clone size reflect that table, while D and trimming were determined from the DNA. The sample lists 130,000 to 150,000 clones, approximately 87% seen once, with 4.3% in the top ten. The germline V gene has CDR1 KGHSH and CDR2 LQKENI. The CDR3 totals 16 residues. Losses at the gene ends were 3 bases for V and 0 bases for J; bases not matched to a gene: 6. This specimen comes from a study of blood T cell repertoires in COVID-19. Study overall: Acute and convalescent COVID-19 specimens originated in the United States, Italy and Spain.

Sequencing was carried out using peripheral blood. This chain links TRBV18 with TRBJ2-7; TRBD1 matches 9 bases. The sequence came from a woman between 35 and 50 years old with acute or convalescent COVID-19. The CDR3 DNA reads as TGTGCCAGCTCACCTACTCCGGGACAGGGCTCCTACGAGCAGTACTTC. Protein sequence: CASSPTPGQGSYEQYF.